Shown below are 13 T cell receptor beta chains from a single sample sequenced in a study of identical twins (dated by TCRdb to the mid-2010s). Libraries came from 5' RACE. The run used an Illumina HiSeq 2000. The public reads were run again by TCRdb, first through fastp at Q25 and then through MiXCR, and only productive beta chains were kept. Every distinct CDR3 protein forms one entry, paired with its most common genes and DNA. The sample yields 200,000 to 250,000 distinct CDR3 sequences; over 9.5% were counted once. 3.5% to 5% of the sample is in the top ten clones. These data were also filed under a second study, of yellow fever vaccine responses in identical twins.

The sample consisted of memory (CD45RO+) T cells sorted from blood. The sample's cell subset or site label, decoded: CD45RO+ enriched T cells. These TCRs come from a woman younger than 30 in good health.

The chain couples TRBV9 to TRBJ2-2; 10 bases fit TRBD1. Looked up from germline, CDR1 is SGDLS and CDR2 is YYNGEE. V shed 4 bases, J shed 10 bases, and the junction held 13 bases outside the gene matches. This CDR3 comprises 16 residues. CDR3 region: CASSPELGQGTPELFF. Here the CDR3 DNA reads TGTGCCAGCAGCCCCGAGTTGGGACAGGGGACACCGGAGCTGTTTTTT.

V usage is TRBV4-2 and J usage is TRBJ2-5, with D possibly matching TRBD1 (5 bases). The length of the CDR3 is 15 residues. V was cut by 3 bases and J by 2 bases, with 13 bases left in between. Germline V lookup: CDR1 LGHNA, CDR2 YNFKEQ. The CDR3 is CASSQGQGGQETQYF. The CDR3 nucleotides read TGTGCCAGCAGCCAGGGGCAGGGCGGACAAGAGACCCAGTACTTC.

The chain couples TRBV5-6 to TRBJ2-7; TRBD2 might be the D (6 bases). This CDR3 is built from 16 residues. The V gene lost 4 bases and the J gene lost 9 bases, with 26 bases spanning the gap. The germline CDR1 and CDR2 sequences are SGHDT and YYEEEE. The CDR3 region is CASSPLSGDVVSGQYF. The CDR3 coding sequence is TGTGCCAGCAGCCCCCTCTCGGGGGACGTCGTTTCGGGGCAGTACTTC.

CDR3 in amino acids: CASSYGGSEGFSGANVLTF. DNA for the CDR3: TGTGCCAGCAGTTATGGAGGGTCAGAGGGTTTCTCTGGGGCCAACGTCCTGACTTTC. This rearrangement joins TRBV28 to TRBJ2-6, with a weak D call TRBD2 (6 bases). CDR1 is MDHEN, CDR2 SYDVKM, per germline. Trimming stripped 4 bases from V and 0 bases from J, with 19 bases between. The CDR3 has 19 amino acids.

The gene calls are TRBV18 and TRBJ1-6; a possible D gene is TRBD1 (5 bases). Germline CDR1 is KGHSH and CDR2 is LQKENI. This CDR3 has 18 amino acids. V gave up 2 bases and J gave up 5 bases, with 19 bases separating them. The CDR3 loop is CASSPGARSSSNNSPLHF. CDR3 nucleotide sequence: TGTGCCAGCTCACCAGGGGCCCGATCCTCCTCGAATAATTCACCCCTCCACTTT. Filled out from reference TRBV18 and TRBJ1-6, the complete variable domain reads NAGVMQNPRHLVRRRGQEARLRCSPMKGHSHVYWYRQLPEEGLKFMVYLQKENIIDESGMPKERFSAEFPKEGPSILRIQQVVRGDSAAYFCASSPGARSSSNNSPLHFGNGTRLTVT.

This clonotype was seen a few times. The CDR3 here is CASMASGRGYEQYF. CDR3 bases: TGTGCCAGCATGGCTAGCGGGCGAGGCTACGAGCAGTACTTC. V and J are TRBV6-2 or TRBV6-3 and TRBJ2-7, with 8 bases fitting TRBD2. Germline V lookup: CDR1 MNHEY, CDR2 SVGEGT. The CDR3 runs 14 residues. J gave up 3 bases and V 7 bases, and 8 bases lay outside the gene matches.

At least ten counts were recorded for this clonotype. The chain uses TRBV5-1 and TRBJ2-7; 10 bases are a match to TRBD1. Germline V gene lookup returns CDR1 SGHRS and CDR2 YFSETQ. The V and J ends lost 3 bases and 3 bases, in that order; junction bases with no gene match: 6. The CDR3 is made up of 15 amino acids. The CDR3 DNA follows: TGCGCCAGCAGCTCCGGACAGGGGGGCAGCTACGAGCAGTACTTC. Its translation is CASSSGQGGSYEQYF. Drawing the rest from reference TRBV5-1 and TRBJ2-7, the complete variable domain is KAGVTQTPRYLIKTRGQQVTLSCSPISGHRSVSWYQQTPGQGLQFLFEYFSETQRNKGNFPGRFSGRQFSNSRSEMNVSTLELGDSALYLCASSSGQGGSYEQYFGPGTRLTVT.

The chain is built from TRBV5-6 and TRBJ2-7; D possibly corresponds to TRBD2 (6 bases). V gave up 4 bases and J gave up 5 bases, with 25 bases separating them. The CDR3 has 17 amino acids. The germline gives CDR1 SGHDT, CDR2 YYEEEE. CDR3 protein: CASSPRGGGMIPHEQYF. As DNA, the CDR3 is TGTGCCAGCAGCCCCCGGGGCGGCGGGATGATTCCCCACGAGCAGTACTTC.

This clonotype was seen at least ten times. The J gene is TRBJ2-3, the V gene TRBV28; D perhaps matches TRBD2 (5 bases). The CDR3 has 15 residues. The germline V gene has CDR1 MDHEN and CDR2 SYDVKM. Trimming took off 5 bases at V and 6 bases at J, with 18 bases between the two ends. The CDR3 spells CASSEGRSDMDTQYF. DNA for the CDR3: TGTGCCAGCAGTGAGGGAAGGTCCGATATGGATACGCAGTATTTT.

This clonotype was detected ten times or more. The chain links TRBV7-2 to TRBJ1-5; D uncertain. The CDR3 contains 13 residues. The V end lost 4 bases, the J end lost 2 bases, and 6 bases lay between the germline ends. Germline V lookup: CDR1 SGHTA, CDR2 FQGNSA. In nucleotides, the CDR3 is TGTGCCAGCAGCTACCGGGGCAATCAGCCCCAGCATTTT. As protein: CASSYRGNQPQHF.

V and J are TRBV20-1 and TRBJ1-5, with unresolved D. With 3 bases removed from V and 3 bases from J, the gap between germline ends came to 12 bases. CDR3 length equals 14 residues. Germline V gene lookup returns CDR1 DFQATT and CDR2 SNEGSKA (reference sequence). The DNA of the CDR3 is TGCAGTGCTAGCAGGACGCAGACCAATCAGCCCCAGCATTTT. It translates to CSASRTQTNQPQHF.

At least ten counts were recorded for this clonotype. The gene calls are TRBV7-9 and TRBJ2-7; D remains ambiguous. Germline-derived CDR1 and CDR2 are SEHNR and FQNEAQ (reference sequence). There are 14 residues in the CDR3. V was trimmed by 3 bases and J by 5 bases, leaving 14 bases between them. The CDR3 DNA follows: TGTGCCAGCAGCTTCGGATGGGATGTCCACGAGCAGTACTTC. Translating it yields CASSFGWDVHEQYF.

This clonotype showed up just a few times. This chain links TRBV19 with TRBJ2-7, with 11 bases matching TRBD1. Losses at the gene ends were 5 bases for V and 3 bases for J; bases not matched to a gene: 6. Germline V gene lookup returns CDR1 LNHDA and CDR2 SQIVND (reference sequence). The CDR3 extends over 15 amino acids. The CDR3 DNA reads as TGTGCCAGTAGTGAACGGACAGGGGGCAGCTACGAGCAGTACTTC. This translates into CASSERTGGSYEQYF.